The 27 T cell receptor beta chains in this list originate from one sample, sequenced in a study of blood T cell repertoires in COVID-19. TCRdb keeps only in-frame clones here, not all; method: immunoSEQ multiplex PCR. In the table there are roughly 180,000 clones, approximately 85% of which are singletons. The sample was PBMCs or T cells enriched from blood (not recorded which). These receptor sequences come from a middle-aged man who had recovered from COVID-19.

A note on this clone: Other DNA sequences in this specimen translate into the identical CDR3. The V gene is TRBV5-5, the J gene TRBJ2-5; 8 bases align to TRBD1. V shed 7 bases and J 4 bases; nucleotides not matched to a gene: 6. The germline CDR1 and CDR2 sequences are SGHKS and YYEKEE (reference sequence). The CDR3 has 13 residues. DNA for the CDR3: TGTGCCAGCTCCCTCACAGGGGGAGAGACCCAGTACTTC. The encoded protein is CASSLTGGETQYF.

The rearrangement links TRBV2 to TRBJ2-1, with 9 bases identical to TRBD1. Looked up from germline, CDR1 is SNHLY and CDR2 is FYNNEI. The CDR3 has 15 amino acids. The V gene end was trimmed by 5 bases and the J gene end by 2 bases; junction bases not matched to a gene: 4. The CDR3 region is CASSPGQGPYNEQFF. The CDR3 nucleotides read TGTGCCAGCAGTCCGGGACAGGGTCCCTACAATGAGCAGTTCTTC.

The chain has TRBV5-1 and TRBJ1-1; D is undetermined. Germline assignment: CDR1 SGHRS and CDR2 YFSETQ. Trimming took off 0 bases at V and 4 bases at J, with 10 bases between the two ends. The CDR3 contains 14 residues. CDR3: CASSLVGPSTEAFF. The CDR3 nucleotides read TGCGCCAGCAGCTTGGTTGGGCCAAGCACTGAAGCTTTCTTT.

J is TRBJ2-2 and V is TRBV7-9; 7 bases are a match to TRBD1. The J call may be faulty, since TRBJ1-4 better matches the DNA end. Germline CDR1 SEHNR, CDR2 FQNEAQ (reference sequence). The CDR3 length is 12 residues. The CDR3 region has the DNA TGTGCCAGCGGACTCAACAGGGGAAAACTGTTTTTT. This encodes CASGLNRGKLFF.

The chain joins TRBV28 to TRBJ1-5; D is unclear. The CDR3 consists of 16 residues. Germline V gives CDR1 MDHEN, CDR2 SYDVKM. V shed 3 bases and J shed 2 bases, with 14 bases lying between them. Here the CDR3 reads CASSFTPGSGNQPQHF. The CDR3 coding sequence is TGTGCCAGCAGTTTCACGCCTGGTTCAGGCAATCAGCCCCAGCATTTT.

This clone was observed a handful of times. The CDR3 region has the DNA TGTGCCAGCAGCTTAGCTGGGACAGGGATGAGGGAGCAGTACGTC. Its translation is CASSLAGTGMREQYV. V usage is TRBV11-3 and J usage is TRBJ2-7, with 9 bases matching TRBD1. The CDR3 runs 15 residues. The J segment lost 7 bases and the V segment lost 1 base, leaving 8 bases of the junction unmatched. Per the germline V gene, CDR1 is SGHNT and CDR2 is YENEEA.

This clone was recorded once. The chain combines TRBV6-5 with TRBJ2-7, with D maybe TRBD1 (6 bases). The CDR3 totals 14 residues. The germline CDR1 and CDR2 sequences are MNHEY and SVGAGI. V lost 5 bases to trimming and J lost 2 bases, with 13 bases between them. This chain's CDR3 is CASSLDSRAYEQYF. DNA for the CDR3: TGTGCCAGCAGTCTGGACAGTCGGGCCTACGAGCAGTACTTC.

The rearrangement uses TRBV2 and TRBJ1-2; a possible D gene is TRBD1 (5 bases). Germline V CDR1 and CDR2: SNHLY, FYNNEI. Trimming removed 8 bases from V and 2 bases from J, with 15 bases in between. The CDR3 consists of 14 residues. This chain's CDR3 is CASGGWDPNYGYTF. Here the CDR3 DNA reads TGTGCCAGCGGGGGGTGGGATCCCAACTATGGCTACACCTTC.

CDR3 residues: CASSESSSQPQHF. CDR3 coding DNA: TGCGCCAGCAGTGAGTCATCGAGTCAGCCCCAGCATTTT. J is TRBJ1-5 and V is TRBV10-1; the D is unclear. There are 13 residues in the CDR3. CDR1 WNHNN and CDR2 SYGVQD come from the germline V gene (reference sequence). V was trimmed by 0 bases and J by 6 bases, leaving 6 bases between them.

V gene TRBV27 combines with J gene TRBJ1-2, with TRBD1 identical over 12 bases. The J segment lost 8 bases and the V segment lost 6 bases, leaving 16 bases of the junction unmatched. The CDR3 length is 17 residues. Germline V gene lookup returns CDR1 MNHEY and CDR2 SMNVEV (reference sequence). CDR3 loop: CASRTVPLGQGAFGYTF. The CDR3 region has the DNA TGTGCCAGCAGGACGGTACCTTTGGGACAGGGGGCTTTCGGCTACACCTTC.

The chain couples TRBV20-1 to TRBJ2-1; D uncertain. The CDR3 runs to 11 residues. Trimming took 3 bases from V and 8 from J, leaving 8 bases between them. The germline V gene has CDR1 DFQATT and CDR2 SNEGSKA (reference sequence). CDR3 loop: CSARVVYEQFF. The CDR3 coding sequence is TGCAGTGCTAGGGTAGTCTATGAGCAGTTCTTC.

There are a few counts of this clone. CDR3 amino acids: CASSFEHRGNQPQHF. The CDR3 nucleotides read TGTGCCAGCAGTTTTGAGCACAGGGGCAATCAGCCCCAGCATTTT. The chain couples TRBV28 to TRBJ1-5; D is possibly TRBD1 (6 bases). Between the trimmed V and J ends, which lost 3 bases and 2 bases, there was a span of 11 bases. Per the germline V gene, CDR1 is MDHEN and CDR2 is SYDVKM. CDR3 length: 15 amino acids. The full variable domain, completed using reference TRBV28 and TRBJ1-5, is DVKVTQSSRYLVKRTGEKVFLECVQDMDHENMFWYRQDPGLGLRLIYFSYDVKMKEKGDIPEGYSVSREKKERFSLILESASTNQTSMYLCASSFEHRGNQPQHFGDGTRLSIL.

CDR3 in amino acids: CASSPQGAGGNYEQYF. The DNA of the CDR3 is TGTGCCAGCAGCCCACAGGGGGCAGGGGGCAACTACGAGCAGTACTTC. This chain links TRBV4-2 with TRBJ2-7; 9 bases agree with TRBD1. The CDR3 length is 16 residues. Germline V gene lookup returns CDR1 LGHNA and CDR2 YNFKEQ. V trimming: 4 bases; J trimming: 3 bases; junction bases outside the gene matches: 10.

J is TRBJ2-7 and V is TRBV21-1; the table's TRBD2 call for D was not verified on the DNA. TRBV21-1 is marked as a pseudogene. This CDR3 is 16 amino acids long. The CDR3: CASSKETRGGEGEQYV. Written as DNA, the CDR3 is TGTGCCAGCAGCAAAGAGACGCGGGGGGGAGAGGGAGAGCAGTACGTC.

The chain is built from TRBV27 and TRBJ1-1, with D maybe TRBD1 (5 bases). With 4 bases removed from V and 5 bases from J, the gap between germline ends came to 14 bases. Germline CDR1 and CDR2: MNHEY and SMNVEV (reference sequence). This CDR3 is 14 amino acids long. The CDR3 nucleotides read TGTGCCAGCAGTTATCCGGGGGGTCAGACTGAAGCTTTCTTT. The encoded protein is CASSYPGGQTEAFF.

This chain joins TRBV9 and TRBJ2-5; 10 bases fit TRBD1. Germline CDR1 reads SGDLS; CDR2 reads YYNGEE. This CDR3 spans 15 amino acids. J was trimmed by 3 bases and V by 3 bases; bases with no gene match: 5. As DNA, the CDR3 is TGTGCCAGCAGCGCCGAGACAGGGGGCGAAGAGACCCAGTACTTC. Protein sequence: CASSAETGGEETQYF.

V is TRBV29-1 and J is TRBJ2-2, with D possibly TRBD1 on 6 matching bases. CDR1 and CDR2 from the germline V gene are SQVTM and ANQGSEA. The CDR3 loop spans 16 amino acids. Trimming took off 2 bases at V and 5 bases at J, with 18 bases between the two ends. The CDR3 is CSVEKLGQLGTGELFF. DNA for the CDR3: TGCAGCGTTGAAAAGTTAGGACAGTTGGGAACCGGGGAGCTGTTTTTT.

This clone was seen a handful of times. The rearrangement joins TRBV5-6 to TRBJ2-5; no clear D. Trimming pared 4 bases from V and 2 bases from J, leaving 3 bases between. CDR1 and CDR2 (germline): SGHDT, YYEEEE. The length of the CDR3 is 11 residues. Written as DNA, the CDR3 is TGTGCCAGCAGCGTACAAGAGACCCAGTACTTC. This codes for CASSVQETQYF.

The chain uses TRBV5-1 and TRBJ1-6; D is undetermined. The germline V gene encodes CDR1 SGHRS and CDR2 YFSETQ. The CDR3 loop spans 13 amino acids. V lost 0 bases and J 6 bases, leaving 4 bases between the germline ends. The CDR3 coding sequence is TGCGCCAGCAGCTTGGCTGTTAATTCACCCCTCCACTTT. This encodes CASSLAVNSPLHF.

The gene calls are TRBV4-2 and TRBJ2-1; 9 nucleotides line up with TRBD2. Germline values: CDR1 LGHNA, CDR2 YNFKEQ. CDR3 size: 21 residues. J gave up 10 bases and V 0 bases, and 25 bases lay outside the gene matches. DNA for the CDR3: TGTGCCAGCAGCCAAGACATGGGTTTCGCTCCTGGCGGGAGGGCTGTTATAGAGCAGTTCTTC. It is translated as CASSQDMGFAPGGRAVIEQFF.

The CDR3 DNA sequence: TGTGCCAGCAGCCGTACAGGGGCTAGTAACACCATATATTTT. This codes for CASSRTGASNTIYF. V usage is TRBV27 and J usage is TRBJ1-3; 7 nucleotides align to TRBD1. V lost 6 bases to trimming and J lost 7 bases; unmatched junction nucleotides: 9. The CDR3 is 14 residues long. Germline-derived CDR1 and CDR2 are MNHEY and SMNVEV (reference sequence).

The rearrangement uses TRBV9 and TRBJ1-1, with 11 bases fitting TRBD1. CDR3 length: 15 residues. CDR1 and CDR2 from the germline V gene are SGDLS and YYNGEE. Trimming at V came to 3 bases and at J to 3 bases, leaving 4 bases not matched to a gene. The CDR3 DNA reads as TGTGCCAGCAGCGCCCTGGGACAGGGGGACACTGAAGCTTTCTTT. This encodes CASSALGQGDTEAFF.

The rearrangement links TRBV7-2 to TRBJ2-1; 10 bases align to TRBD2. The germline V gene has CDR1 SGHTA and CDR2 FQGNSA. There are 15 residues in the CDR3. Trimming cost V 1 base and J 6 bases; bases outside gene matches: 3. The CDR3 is CASSLGTSGLNEQFF. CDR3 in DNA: TGTGCCAGCAGCTTAGGGACTAGCGGACTCAATGAGCAGTTCTTC.

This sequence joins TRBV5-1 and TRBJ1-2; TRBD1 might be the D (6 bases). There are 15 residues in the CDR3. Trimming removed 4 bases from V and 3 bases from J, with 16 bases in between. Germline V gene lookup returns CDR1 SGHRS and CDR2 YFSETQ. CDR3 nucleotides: TGCGCCAGCAGCGCCACAGGGAGATTCGACTATGGCTACACCTTC. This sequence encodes CASSATGRFDYGYTF.

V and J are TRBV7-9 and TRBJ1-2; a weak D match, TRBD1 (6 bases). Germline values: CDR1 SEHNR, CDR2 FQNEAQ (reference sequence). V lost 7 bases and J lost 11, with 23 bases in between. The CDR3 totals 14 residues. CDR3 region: CASTPLNRAVRYTF. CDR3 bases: TGTGCCAGCACTCCCCTAAACAGGGCGGTGCGGTACACCTTC.

DNA of the CDR3: TGCGCCAGCAGCCAAGCCGGGACAGGGTCCTACGAGCAGTACTTC. Its protein is CASSQAGTGSYEQYF. This chain connects TRBV4-3 to TRBJ2-7; 9 positions agree with TRBD1. The CDR3 consists of 15 residues. Trimming removed 1 base from V and 1 base from J; junction bases left unmatched: 2. Per germline, CDR1 LGHNA and CDR2 YSLEER.

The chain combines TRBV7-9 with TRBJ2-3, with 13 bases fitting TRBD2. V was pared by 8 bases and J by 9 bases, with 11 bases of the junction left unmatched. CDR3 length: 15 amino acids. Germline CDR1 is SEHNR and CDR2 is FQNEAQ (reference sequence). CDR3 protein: CASALGLAGSETQYF. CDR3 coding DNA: TGTGCCAGCGCTCTGGGACTAGCGGGAAGCGAGACGCAGTATTTT.